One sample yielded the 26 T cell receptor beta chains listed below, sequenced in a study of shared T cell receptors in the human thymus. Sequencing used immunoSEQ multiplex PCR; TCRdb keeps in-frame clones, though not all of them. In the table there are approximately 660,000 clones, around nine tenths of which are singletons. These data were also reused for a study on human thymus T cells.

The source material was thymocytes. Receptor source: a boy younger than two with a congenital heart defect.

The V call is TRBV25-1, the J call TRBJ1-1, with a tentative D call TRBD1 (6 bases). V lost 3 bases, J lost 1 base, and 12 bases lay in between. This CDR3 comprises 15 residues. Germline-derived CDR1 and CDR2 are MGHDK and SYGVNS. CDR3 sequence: CASSDPGVPNTEAFF. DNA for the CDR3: TGTGCCAGCAGTGATCCAGGGGTCCCGAACACTGAAGCTTTCTTT.

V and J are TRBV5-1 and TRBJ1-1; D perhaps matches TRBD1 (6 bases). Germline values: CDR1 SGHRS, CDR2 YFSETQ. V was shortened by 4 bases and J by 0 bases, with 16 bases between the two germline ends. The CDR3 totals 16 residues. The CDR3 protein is CASSPLTGQLNTEAFF. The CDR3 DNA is TGCGCCAGCAGCCCCCTGACGGGACAATTGAACACTGAAGCTTTCTTT.

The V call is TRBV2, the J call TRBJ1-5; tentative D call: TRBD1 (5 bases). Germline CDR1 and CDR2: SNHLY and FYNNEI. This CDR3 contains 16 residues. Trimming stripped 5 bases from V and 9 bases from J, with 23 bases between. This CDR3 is CASSFRDSSPLGPQHF. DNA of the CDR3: TGTGCCAGCAGTTTCCGGGACTCATCTCCTCTGGGGCCCCAGCATTTT. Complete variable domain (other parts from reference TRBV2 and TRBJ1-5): EPEVTQTPSHQVTQMGQEVILRCVPISNHLYFYWYRQILGQKVEFLVSFYNNEISEKSEIFDDQFSVERPDGSNFTLKIRSTKLEDSAMYFCASSFRDSSPLGPQHFGDGTRLSIL.

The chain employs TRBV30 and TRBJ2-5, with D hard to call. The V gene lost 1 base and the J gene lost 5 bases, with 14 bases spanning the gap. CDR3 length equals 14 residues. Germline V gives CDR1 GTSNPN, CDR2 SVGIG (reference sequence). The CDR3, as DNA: TGTGCCTGGAGTGGAAACCTTAAACGGGAGACCCAGTACTTC. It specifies CAWSGNLKRETQYF. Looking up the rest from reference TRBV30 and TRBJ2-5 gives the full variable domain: SQTIHQWPATLVQPVGSPLSLECTVEGTSNPNLYWYRQAAGRGLQLLFYSVGIGQISSEVPQNLSASRPQDRQFILSSKKLLLSDSGFYLCAWSGNLKRETQYFGPGTRLLVL.

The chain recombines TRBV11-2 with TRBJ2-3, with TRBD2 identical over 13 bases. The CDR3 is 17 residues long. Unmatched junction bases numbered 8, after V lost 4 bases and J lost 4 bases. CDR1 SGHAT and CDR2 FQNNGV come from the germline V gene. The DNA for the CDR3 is TGTGCCAGCAGCTCTACTCGGACTAGCGGGAGTGCAGATACGCAGTATTTT. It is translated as CASSSTRTSGSADTQYF.

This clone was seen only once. The CDR3 loop reads CATSSNQGLAAFF. CDR3 nucleotides: TGTGCCACCAGCAGTAATCAGGGACTGGCCGCTTTCTTT. The V gene is TRBV15, the J gene TRBJ1-1; tentatively, D is TRBD1 (5 bases). The V end was cut by 3 bases, the J end by 11 bases, with 16 bases between. From germline, CDR1 is LNHNV and CDR2 YYDKDF (reference sequence). The CDR3 is 13 amino acids.

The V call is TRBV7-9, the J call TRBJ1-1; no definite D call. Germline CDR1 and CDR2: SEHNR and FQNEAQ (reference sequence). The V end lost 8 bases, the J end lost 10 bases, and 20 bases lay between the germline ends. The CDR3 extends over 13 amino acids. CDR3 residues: CASVGPTERGAFF. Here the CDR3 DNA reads TGTGCCAGCGTTGGTCCTACCGAAAGAGGAGCTTTCTTT.

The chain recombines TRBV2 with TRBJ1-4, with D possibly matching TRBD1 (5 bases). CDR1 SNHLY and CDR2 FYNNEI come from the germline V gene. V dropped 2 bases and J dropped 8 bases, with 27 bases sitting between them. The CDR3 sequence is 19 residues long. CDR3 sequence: CASSEYKAGRGVVGEKLFF. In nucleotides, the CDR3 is TGTGCCAGCAGTGAATATAAGGCAGGGAGGGGAGTAGTAGGGGAAAAACTGTTTTTT.

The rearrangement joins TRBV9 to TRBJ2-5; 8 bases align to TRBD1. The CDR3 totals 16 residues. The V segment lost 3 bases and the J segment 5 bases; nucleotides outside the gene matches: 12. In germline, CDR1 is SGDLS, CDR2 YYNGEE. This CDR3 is CASSAQGARVRETQYF. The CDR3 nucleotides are TGTGCCAGCAGCGCCCAGGGGGCGCGAGTGCGGGAGACCCAGTACTTC.

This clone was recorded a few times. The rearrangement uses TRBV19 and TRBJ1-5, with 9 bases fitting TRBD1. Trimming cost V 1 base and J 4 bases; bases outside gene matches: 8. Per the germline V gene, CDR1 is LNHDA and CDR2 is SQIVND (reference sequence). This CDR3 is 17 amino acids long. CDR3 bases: TGTGCCAGTAGTATAGCCAAACAGGGGGCCTCGAATCAGCCCCAGCATTTT. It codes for CASSIAKQGASNQPQHF.

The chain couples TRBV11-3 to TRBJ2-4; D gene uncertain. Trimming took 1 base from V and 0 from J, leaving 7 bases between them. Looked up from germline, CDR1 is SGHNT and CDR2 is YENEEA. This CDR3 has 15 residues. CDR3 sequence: CASSLGRIAKNIQYF. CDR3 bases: TGTGCCAGCAGCTTAGGGCGGATAGCCAAAAACATTCAGTACTTC.

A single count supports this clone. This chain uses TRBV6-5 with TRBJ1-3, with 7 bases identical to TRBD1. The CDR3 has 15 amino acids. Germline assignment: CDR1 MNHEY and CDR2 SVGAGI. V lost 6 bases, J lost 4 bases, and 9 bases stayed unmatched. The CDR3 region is CASSPRTGVGNTIYF. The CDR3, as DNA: TGTGCCAGCAGCCCCAGGACAGGTGTAGGAAACACCATATATTTT.

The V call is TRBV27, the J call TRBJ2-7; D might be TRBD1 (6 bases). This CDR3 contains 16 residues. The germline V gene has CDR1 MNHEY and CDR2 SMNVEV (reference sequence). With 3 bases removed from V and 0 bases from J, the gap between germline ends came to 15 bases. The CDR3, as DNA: TGTGCCAGCAGTTTGTCCCTCCGACAGGTCTCCTACGAGCAGTACTTC. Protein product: CASSLSLRQVSYEQYF.

The CDR3 is CASSLPSGYGYTF. CDR3 bases: TGTGCCAGCAGCTTGCCCTCCGGCTATGGCTACACCTTC. The rearrangement joins TRBV5-8 to TRBJ1-2; D unclear. Germline-derived CDR1 and CDR2 are SGHTS and YDEGEE. The germline V and J ends were trimmed by 1 base and 4 bases, with 8 bases remaining between them. The CDR3 is 13 amino acids.

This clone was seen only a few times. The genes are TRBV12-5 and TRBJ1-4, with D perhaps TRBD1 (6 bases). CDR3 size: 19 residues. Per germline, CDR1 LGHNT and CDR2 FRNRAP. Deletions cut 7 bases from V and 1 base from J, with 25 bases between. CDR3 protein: CASVSLLPGGRVTNEKLFF. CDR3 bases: TGTGCTAGTGTTTCATTGCTCCCCGGGGGGCGGGTAACTAATGAAAAACTGTTTTTT.

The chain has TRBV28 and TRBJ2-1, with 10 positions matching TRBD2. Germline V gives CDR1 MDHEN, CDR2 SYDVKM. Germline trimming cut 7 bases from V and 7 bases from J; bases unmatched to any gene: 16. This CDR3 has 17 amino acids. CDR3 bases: TGTGCCAGCACTTGCGAGCGGGGGGGGAGGGCCTCAAATGAGCAGTTCTTC. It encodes CASTCERGGRASNEQFF.

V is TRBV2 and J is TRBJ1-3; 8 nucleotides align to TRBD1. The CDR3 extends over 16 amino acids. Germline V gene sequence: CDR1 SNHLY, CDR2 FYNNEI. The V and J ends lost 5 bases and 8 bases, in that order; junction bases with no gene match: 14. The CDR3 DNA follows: TGTGCCAGCAGTAGCCAGGGGTCCCAGGGGGCCGACACCATATATTTT. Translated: CASSSQGSQGADTIYF.

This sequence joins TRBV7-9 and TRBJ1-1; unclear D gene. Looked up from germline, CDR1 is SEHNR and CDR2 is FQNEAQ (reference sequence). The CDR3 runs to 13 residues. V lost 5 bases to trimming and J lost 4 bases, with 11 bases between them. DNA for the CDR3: TGTGCCAGCAGCCATCGGGTGGGCACTGAAGCTTTCTTT. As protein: CASSHRVGTEAFF.

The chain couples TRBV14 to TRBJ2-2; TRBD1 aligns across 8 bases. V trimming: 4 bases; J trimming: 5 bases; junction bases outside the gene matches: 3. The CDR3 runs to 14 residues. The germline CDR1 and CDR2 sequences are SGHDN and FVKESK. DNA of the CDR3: TGTGCCAGCAGCCTCGGACAGGGTACCGGGGAGCTGTTTTTT. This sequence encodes CASSLGQGTGELFF.

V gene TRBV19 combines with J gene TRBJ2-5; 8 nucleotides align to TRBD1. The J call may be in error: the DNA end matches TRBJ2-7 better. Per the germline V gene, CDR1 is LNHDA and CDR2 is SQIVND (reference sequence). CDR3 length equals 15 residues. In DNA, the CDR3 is TGTGCCAGTAGCCCAGGATTGGGACAGGCCTACGAGCAGTACTTC. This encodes CASSPGLGQAYEQYF.

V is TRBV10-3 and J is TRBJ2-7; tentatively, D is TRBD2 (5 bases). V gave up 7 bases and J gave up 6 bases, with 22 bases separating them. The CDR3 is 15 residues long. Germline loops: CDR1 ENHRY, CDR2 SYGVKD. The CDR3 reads CAINPVETDGGEQYF. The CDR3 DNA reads TGTGCCATCAACCCCGTGGAGACGGATGGAGGCGAGCAGTACTTC.

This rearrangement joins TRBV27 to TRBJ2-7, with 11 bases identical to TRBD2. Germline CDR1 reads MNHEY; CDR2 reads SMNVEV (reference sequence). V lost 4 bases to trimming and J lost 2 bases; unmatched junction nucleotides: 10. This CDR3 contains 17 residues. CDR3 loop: CASSSRLAGGNTYEQYF. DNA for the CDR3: TGTGCCAGCAGTTCCCGTCTAGCGGGAGGCAACACCTACGAGCAGTACTTC.

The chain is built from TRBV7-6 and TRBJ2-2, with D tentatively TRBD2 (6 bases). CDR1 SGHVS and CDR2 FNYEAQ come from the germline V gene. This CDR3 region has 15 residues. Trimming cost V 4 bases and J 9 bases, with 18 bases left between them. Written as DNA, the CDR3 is TGTGCCAGCAGCTCTCCCCACCTCGGGGGAAGGGAGCTGTTTTTT. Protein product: CASSSPHLGGRELFF.

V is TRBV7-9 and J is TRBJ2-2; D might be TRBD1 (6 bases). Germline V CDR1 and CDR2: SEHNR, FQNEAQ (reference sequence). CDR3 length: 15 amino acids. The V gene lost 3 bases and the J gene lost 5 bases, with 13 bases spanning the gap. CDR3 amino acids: CASSFGGRWTGELFF. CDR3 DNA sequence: TGTGCCAGCAGCTTTGGGGGCCGGTGGACCGGGGAGCTGTTTTTT.

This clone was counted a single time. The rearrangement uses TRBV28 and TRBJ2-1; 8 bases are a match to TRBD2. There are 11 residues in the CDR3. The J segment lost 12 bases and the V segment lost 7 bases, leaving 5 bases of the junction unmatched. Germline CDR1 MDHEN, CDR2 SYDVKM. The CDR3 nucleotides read TGTGCCAGCACCACTCGGGAGGGGCAGTTCTTC. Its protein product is CASTTREGQFF.

Here the CDR3 DNA reads TGCGCCAGTTCATCGAGTCATACCTCCGACACCGGGGAGCTGTTTTTT. Translated: CASSSSHTSDTGELFF. The chain employs TRBV5-1 and TRBJ2-2; no clear D. There are 16 residues in the CDR3. V was cut by 8 bases and J by 3 bases, with 20 bases left in between. CDR1 and CDR2 from the germline V gene are SGHRS and YFSETQ.